A single sample is the source of the 20 T cell receptor beta chains below, sequenced in a study of neoadjuvant nivolumab and ipilimumab in lung cancer. The repertoire was sequenced with immunoSEQ multiplex PCR; TCRdb's copy has only in-frame clones and lacks some. The table records approximately 26,000 clones, 65% to 85% of them present only once. Sample: peripheral blood, taken before neoadjuvant nivolumab, alone or with ipilimumab. Every receptor here comes from an adult with non-small cell lung cancer.

The rearrangement uses TRBV18 and TRBJ1-1; D is uncertain. Trimming removed 2 bases from V and 0 bases from J, with 7 bases in between. Germline V lookup: CDR1 KGHSH, CDR2 LQKENI. This CDR3 region has 14 residues. In DNA form, the CDR3 reads TGTGCCAGCTCACCAAACAGTCTGAACACTGAAGCTTTCTTT. Translated, it gives CASSPNSLNTEAFF.

The chain couples TRBV6-6 to TRBJ2-5; D call uncertain. Germline V gives CDR1 MNHNY, CDR2 SVGAGI (reference sequence). Trimming took off 3 bases at V and 5 bases at J, with 7 bases between the two ends. The CDR3 spans 12 residues. The CDR3 nucleotides are TGTGCCAGCAGTTATCTCAGGGAGACCCAGTACTTC. Protein: CASSYLRETQYF.

This clone appeared once. CDR3 DNA sequence: TGTGCCAGCAGCCCGATAGGGGATTCACCCCTCCACTTT. The encoded protein is CASSPIGDSPLHF. This sequence joins TRBV6-1 and TRBJ1-6; weak D call: TRBD1 (5 bases). The germline V and J ends were trimmed by 6 bases and 8 bases, with 11 bases remaining between them. The CDR3 has 13 residues. CDR1 is MNHNS and CDR2 is SASEGT in the germline V gene.

The chain combines TRBV6-5 with TRBJ2-5; tentative D call: TRBD2 (7 bases). CDR1 and CDR2 from the germline V gene are MNHEY and SVGAGI. CDR3 length equals 14 residues. Trimming removed 0 bases at V and 5 bases at J, with 10 bases between. CDR3 nucleotide sequence: TGTGCCAGCAGTTACTCGGAGGGGGGGGAGACCCAGTACTTC. This translates into CASSYSEGGETQYF.

In this sample, this clone turned up a few times. The rearrangement joins TRBV4-1 to TRBJ1-1; the D is unclear. Deletions cut 4 bases from V and 0 bases from J, with 12 bases between. Germline V lookup: CDR1 MGHRA, CDR2 YSYEKL. This CDR3 has 15 residues. The CDR3 bases are TGCGCCAGCAGCCGCTCTAGGATCATGAACACTGAAGCTTTCTTT. It codes for CASSRSRIMNTEAFF.

Only one count was recorded for this clone. The same CDR3 can be traced to other DNA sequences in this sample. V is TRBV29-1 and J is TRBJ2-5; D is ambiguous. The germline CDR1 and CDR2 sequences are SQVTM and ANQGSEA. The germline V and J ends were trimmed by 4 bases and 2 bases, with 5 bases remaining between them. CDR3 length equals 11 residues. In DNA form, the CDR3 reads TGCAGCGTTGTCCCTCAAGAGACCCAGTACTTC. It yields the protein CSVVPQETQYF.

This clone was counted a single time. The chain employs TRBV7-8 and TRBJ2-7, with TRBD2 as a possible D gene (6 bases). V was pared by 0 bases and J by 2 bases, with 8 bases between. Germline V lookup: CDR1 SGHVS, CDR2 FQNEAQ. This CDR3 is built from 14 residues. CDR3 region: CASSLAPGAYEQYF. CDR3 sequence (DNA): TGTGCCAGCAGCTTAGCACCGGGGGCCTACGAGCAGTACTTC.

V is TRBV19 and J is TRBJ2-6; possibly TRBD1 for D (5 bases). Trimming removed 7 bases at V and 1 base at J, with 11 bases between. Germline CDR1 LNHDA, CDR2 SQIVND (reference sequence). The CDR3 is 15 residues long. Here the CDR3 reads CASIPQASGANVLTF. The CDR3 DNA reads TGTGCCAGTATTCCACAGGCTTCTGGGGCCAACGTCCTGACTTTC. The full variable domain, rest sourced from reference TRBV19 and TRBJ2-6, is DGGITQSPKYLFRKEGQNVTLSCEQNLNHDAMYWYRQDPGQGLRLIYYSQIVNDFQKGDIAEGYSVSREKKESFPLTVTSAQKNPTAFYLCASIPQASGANVLTFGAGSRLTVL.

The chain couples TRBV5-1 to TRBJ2-1; 7 bases agree with TRBD2. Germline-derived CDR1 and CDR2 are SGHRS and YFSETQ. The V segment lost 4 bases and the J segment 6 bases; nucleotides outside the gene matches: 4. There are 13 residues in the CDR3. DNA for the CDR3: TGCGCCAGCAGCGCGCTAGCGGTCAATGAGCAGTTCTTC. Residues: CASSALAVNEQFF.

The gene calls are TRBV5-1 and TRBJ2-3; TRBD2 is a possible D gene (9 bases). V lost 5 bases to trimming and J lost 4 bases, with 29 bases between them. Germline CDR1 reads SGHRS; CDR2 reads YFSETQ. This CDR3 spans 19 amino acids. The DNA of the CDR3 is TGCGCCAGCAGGGTGACAGGGGTAGGGAGGACTAGCGCCCCAGATACGCAGTATTTT. This translates into CASRVTGVGRTSAPDTQYF. The full variable domain, in which reference TRBV5-1 and TRBJ2-3 provide the parts outside the CDR3, is KAGVTQTPRYLIKTRGQQVTLSCSPISGHRSVSWYQQTPGQGLQFLFEYFSETQRNKGNFPGRFSGRQFSNSRSEMNVSTLELGDSALYLCASRVTGVGRTSAPDTQYFGPGTRLTVL.

The V and J genes are TRBV18 and TRBJ2-5; a weak D match, TRBD1 (5 bases). The CDR3 contains 14 residues. Trimming cost V 0 bases and J 5 bases, with 10 bases left between them. CDR1 KGHSH and CDR2 LQKENI come from the germline V gene. CDR3 sequence reads: CASSPPQGQETQYF. The CDR3 DNA follows: TGTGCCAGCTCACCACCGCAGGGTCAGGAGACCCAGTACTTC.

The V and J genes are TRBV14 and TRBJ2-1; 7 bases match TRBD2. Germline V gene sequence: CDR1 SGHDN, CDR2 FVKESK. J was trimmed by 0 bases and V by 8 bases; bases with no gene match: 7. This CDR3 region has 15 residues. The chain's CDR3 is CASSPRGVSYNEQFF. As DNA, the CDR3 is TGTGCCAGCTCCCCCCGGGGGGTCTCCTACAATGAGCAGTTCTTC.

This clone has only a few counts. The chain carries TRBV7-9 and TRBJ1-5, with D possibly TRBD1 on 6 matching bases. V lost 5 bases to trimming and J lost 7 bases, with 9 bases between them. This CDR3 has 12 amino acids. The germline V gene encodes CDR1 SEHNR and CDR2 FQNEAQ (reference sequence). This CDR3 reads CASSAGVQPQHF. CDR3 coding DNA: TGTGCCAGCAGCGCAGGGGTCCAGCCCCAGCATTTT. Full variable domain (outside the CDR3, taken from reference TRBV7-9 and TRBJ1-5): DTGVSQNPRHKITKRGQNVTFRCDPISEHNRLYWYRQTLGQGPEFLTYFQNEAQLEKSRLLSDRFSAERPKGSFSTLEIQRTEQGDSAMYLCASSAGVQPQHFGDGTRLSIL.

A few counts support this clone. This chain joins TRBV27 and TRBJ2-7; no definite D call. The V end lost 5 bases, the J end lost 7 bases, and 21 bases lay between the germline ends. Germline V gene data show CDR1 as MNHEY and CDR2 as SMNVEV (reference sequence). The CDR3 consists of 15 residues. CDR3: CASSPIPLGSGEQYF. The DNA for the CDR3 is TGTGCCAGCAGTCCTATCCCCCTCGGGTCAGGTGAGCAGTACTTC.

This chain joins TRBV9 and TRBJ1-1; 7 positions agree with TRBD1. With V trimmed by 4 bases and J by 4 bases, 7 bases remained unmatched. The CDR3 spans 14 residues. Germline assignment: CDR1 SGDLS and CDR2 YYNGEE. The CDR3 nucleotides read TGTGCCAGCAGCCTCCGGACAGGAGGCACTGAAGCTTTCTTT. It yields the protein CASSLRTGGTEAFF.

The rearrangement joins TRBV10-2 to TRBJ2-5, with D perhaps TRBD1 (6 bases). CDR1 is WSHSY and CDR2 is SAAADI in the germline V gene. The V end lost 4 bases, the J end lost 2 bases, and 11 bases lay between the germline ends. This CDR3 has 14 residues. CDR3 residues: CASSVDREQETQYF. CDR3 DNA sequence: TGCGCCAGCAGTGTGGACAGAGAGCAAGAGACCCAGTACTTC.

This clone was detected only once. The chain couples TRBV9 to TRBJ2-1; D is possibly TRBD1 or TRBD2 (5 bases each). Germline values: CDR1 SGDLS, CDR2 YYNGEE. The V and J ends lost 0 bases and 0 bases respectively, with 7 bases between them. This CDR3 region has 15 residues. Here the CDR3 reads CASSVDGASYNEQFF. The DNA of the CDR3 is TGTGCCAGCAGCGTAGACGGGGCCTCCTACAATGAGCAGTTCTTC.

The chain recombines TRBV6-5 with TRBJ1-4, with TRBD1 matching over 7 bases. CDR3 length: 14 amino acids. V gave up 6 bases and J gave up 4 bases; unmatched junction bases: 5. CDR1 is MNHEY and CDR2 is SVGAGI in the germline V gene. The CDR3 protein is CASRAGTVNEKLFF. The DNA of the CDR3 is TGTGCCAGCAGAGCCGGGACAGTTAATGAAAAACTGTTTTTT.

This clone has a single count. The chain uses TRBV2 and TRBJ2-1; no definite D call. V gave up 6 bases and J gave up 5 bases, with 11 bases separating them. Germline V gene sequence: CDR1 SNHLY, CDR2 FYNNEI. This CDR3 is 13 amino acids long. Here the CDR3 reads CASRTYRNNEQFF. The CDR3 bases are TGTGCCAGCAGGACTTACAGAAACAATGAGCAGTTCTTC.

The rearrangement joins TRBV4-1 to TRBJ2-1; 13 nucleotides align to TRBD2. CDR1 and CDR2 (germline): MGHRA, YSYEKL. The CDR3 sequence is 17 residues long. J lost 2 bases, V lost 1 base, and 2 bases had no gene match. The CDR3 sequence is CASSQGGLAGTYNEQFF. CDR3 DNA sequence: TGCGCCAGCAGCCAAGGGGGACTAGCGGGGACCTACAATGAGCAGTTCTTC.